These 30 T cell receptor beta chains originate from one sample sequenced in a study of Ad26.COV2.S vaccination and SARS-CoV-2 variants. This table comes from immunoSEQ multiplex PCR, and its TCRdb copy is limited to in-frame clones, with some not included. The data hold 350,000 to 500,000 clones, with roughly 89% observed a single time. The treatment denotes: roughly 20 received Ad26.COV2.S at low or high dose, single or two shots; about 5 received placebo; per-sample allocation not given. Day 63 after the first vaccine or placebo injection was the time point for sampling. Here the sequenced sample was peripheral blood, taken in a trial of Ad26.COV2.S vaccine versus placebo. The receptors were sampled from a person between 18 and 59 years old who received the Ad26.COV2.S COVID-19 vaccine or a placebo.

In the case of this clone: The junction departs from the called germline gene at one end, perhaps through a read error. This chain joins TRBV19 and TRBJ1-1, with 10 bases that match TRBD1. From germline, CDR1 is LNHDA and CDR2 SQIVND (reference sequence). The CDR3 is made up of 13 amino acids. This chain's CDR3 is CASSISDRGSSLF. DNA of the CDR3: TGTGCCAGTAGTATCTCGGACAGGGGGAGCAGTCTCTTT.

The chain uses TRBV7-2 and TRBJ2-2, with D tentatively TRBD1 (6 bases). Germline CDR1 and CDR2: SGHTA and FQGNSA. The ends were cut back, 8 bases at V and 4 bases at J, with 14 bases in the middle. This CDR3 region has 14 residues. The CDR3 DNA reads TGTGCCAGCGGCTACAGGGCGGGCACCGGGGAGCTGTTTTTT. Translating it yields CASGYRAGTGELFF.

This chain links TRBV4-3 with TRBJ2-5; perhaps TRBD2 as D (5 bases). The V end lost 1 base, the J end lost 5 bases, and 14 bases lay between the germline ends. Germline V gives CDR1 LGHNA, CDR2 YSLEER. The CDR3 contains 15 residues. This CDR3 is CASSQGLGGWETQYF. CDR3 DNA sequence: TGCGCCAGCAGCCAAGGACTTGGCGGGTGGGAGACCCAGTACTTC.

V gene TRBV7-3 combines with J gene TRBJ2-3; no firm D call. V lost 5 bases to trimming and J lost 2 bases, with 11 bases between them. There are 14 residues in the CDR3. Germline CDR1 SGHTA, CDR2 FQGTGA. CDR3 nucleotides: TGTGCCAGCAGCCGAAGACCGCACACAGATACGCAGTATTTT. Translating it yields CASSRRPHTDTQYF.

This chain connects TRBV14 to TRBJ2-7; 8 bases are shared with TRBD2. Losses at the gene ends were 1 base for V and 3 bases for J; bases not matched to a gene: 5. This CDR3 region has 15 residues. CDR1 is SGHDN, CDR2 FVKESK, per germline. The CDR3 loop is CASSQVRGVVYEQYF. DNA for the CDR3: TGTGCCAGCAGCCAAGTGCGGGGGGTAGTCTACGAGCAGTACTTC.

The chain carries TRBV28 and TRBJ2-5, with D perhaps matching TRBD1 (5 bases). Trimming stripped 4 bases from V and 9 bases from J, with 15 bases between. Looked up from germline, CDR1 is MDHEN and CDR2 is SYDVKM. This CDR3 is 13 amino acids long. This CDR3 reads CASSSGPGWAQYF. The CDR3 nucleotides are TGTGCCAGCAGTTCAGGGCCTGGATGGGCCCAGTACTTC.

This chain uses TRBV4-1 with TRBJ2-1, with 13 bases identical to TRBD2. The CDR3 consists of 16 residues. Looked up from germline, CDR1 is MGHRA and CDR2 is YSYEKL. J gave up 7 bases and V 4 bases, and 7 bases lay outside the gene matches. In DNA form, the CDR3 reads TGCGCCAGCAGCCTTAGGACTAGCGGGGGTATTAATGAGCAGTTCTTC. Amino acids: CASSLRTSGGINEQFF.

This clone was counted only a few times. This chain uses TRBV6-2 or TRBV6-3 with TRBJ2-1; D perhaps matches TRBD2 (5 bases). The length of the CDR3 is 17 residues. The germline V and J ends were trimmed by 6 bases and 3 bases, with 21 bases remaining between them. Germline lookup yields CDR1 MNHEY and CDR2 SVGEGT. As DNA, the CDR3 is TGTGCCAGCAGATACCCCTCGAGGCTAGCCGGCTACAATGAGCAGTTCTTC. Translating it yields CASRYPSRLAGYNEQFF.

V usage is TRBV18 and J usage is TRBJ1-4, with 7 bases matching TRBD1. Germline assignment: CDR1 KGHSH and CDR2 LQKENI. The CDR3 is 16 residues long. V lost 3 bases to trimming and J lost 7 bases; unmatched junction nucleotides: 11. The CDR3: CASSPLQQGMGEKLFF. In DNA form, the CDR3 reads TGTGCCAGCTCACCCCTCCAACAGGGGATGGGTGAAAAACTGTTTTTT. Full variable domain (rest looked up from reference TRBV18 and TRBJ1-4): NAGVMQNPRHLVRRRGQEARLRCSPMKGHSHVYWYRQLPEEGLKFMVYLQKENIIDESGMPKERFSAEFPKEGPSILRIQQVVRGDSAAYFCASSPLQQGMGEKLFFGSGTQLSVL.

This chain uses TRBV7-8 with TRBJ2-6; 7 bases map to TRBD1. V lost 4 bases and J lost 1; bases outside the gene matches: 7. The CDR3 totals 17 residues. Per the germline V gene, CDR1 is SGHVS and CDR2 is FQNEAQ. CDR3 residues: CASSSQAGGSGANVLTF. DNA for the CDR3: TGTGCCAGCAGCTCGCAAGCAGGGGGATCTGGGGCCAACGTCCTGACTTTC.

This rearrangement joins TRBV27 to TRBJ2-5, with 10 bases matching TRBD2. V gave up 8 bases and J gave up 1 base; unmatched junction bases: 7. Germline V CDR1 and CDR2: MNHEY, SMNVEV (reference sequence). The CDR3 runs to 15 residues. DNA for the CDR3: TGTGCCAGCGGGGGACTAGCGCACTCCCAAGAGACCCAGTACTTC. Translating gives CASGGLAHSQETQYF.

V usage is TRBV28 and J usage is TRBJ2-7; D is uncertain. V lost 2 bases and J 2 bases, leaving 10 bases between the germline ends. Germline CDR1 MDHEN, CDR2 SYDVKM. The CDR3 runs to 14 residues. The CDR3 reads CASSLIALTYEQYF. DNA of the CDR3: TGTGCCAGCAGTTTAATAGCTTTAACCTACGAGCAGTACTTC.

The rearrangement uses TRBV9 and TRBJ1-1; 10 bases are shared with TRBD1. The CDR3 contains 14 residues. The V segment lost 1 base and the J segment 5 bases; nucleotides outside the gene matches: 2. The germline CDR1 and CDR2 sequences are SGDLS and YYNGEE. This CDR3 is CASSVWGQGTEAFF. The CDR3 DNA sequence: TGTGCCAGCAGCGTATGGGGACAGGGGACTGAAGCTTTCTTT.

The rearrangement uses TRBV7-2 and TRBJ1-2, with 7 nucleotides matching TRBD1. Trimming at V came to 5 bases and at J to 4 bases, leaving 7 bases not matched to a gene. Germline CDR1 is SGHTA and CDR2 is FQGNSA. The CDR3 runs to 14 residues. CDR3 amino acids: CASSPRTGAYGYTF. The CDR3, as DNA: TGTGCCAGCAGCCCGAGGACAGGAGCCTATGGCTACACCTTC.

The rearrangement links TRBV7-2 to TRBJ2-5; 10 nucleotides line up with TRBD2. J was trimmed by 0 bases and V by 1 base; bases with no gene match: 5. Germline V gene lookup returns CDR1 SGHTA and CDR2 FQGNSA. CDR3 length equals 17 residues. The CDR3 DNA is TGTGCCAGCAGCTTAGTTCCTAGCGGGGGTTACCAAGAGACCCAGTACTTC. Protein sequence: CASSLVPSGGYQETQYF.

The chain combines TRBV7-9 with TRBJ1-2, with D perhaps matching TRBD1 (5 bases). The CDR3 totals 17 residues. The germline V gene has CDR1 SEHNR and CDR2 FQNEAQ (reference sequence). V was trimmed by 0 bases and J by 6 bases, leaving 20 bases between them. This chain's CDR3 is CASSLAIGTHAPHGYTF. The CDR3, as DNA: TGTGCCAGCAGCTTAGCGATAGGGACCCACGCTCCTCATGGCTACACCTTC.

This chain uses TRBV19 with TRBJ1-5, with 7 bases matching TRBD1. The germline gives CDR1 LNHDA, CDR2 SQIVND (reference sequence). CDR3 length: 16 residues. V gave up 5 bases and J gave up 6 bases; unmatched junction bases: 13. The CDR3 spells CASSWKGLQGLQPQHF. The CDR3 bases are TGTGCCAGTAGTTGGAAGGGGTTACAGGGGCTTCAGCCCCAGCATTTT.

V usage is TRBV9 and J usage is TRBJ1-2; 9 bases match TRBD1. This CDR3 contains 17 residues. CDR1 and CDR2 from the germline V gene are SGDLS and YYNGEE. With 4 bases clipped from V and 4 bases from J, the junction kept 14 bases outside the gene matches. The CDR3 here is CASSPYRGPADLYGYTF. As DNA, the CDR3 is TGTGCCAGCAGCCCATACAGGGGGCCCGCCGATCTCTATGGCTACACCTTC.

This sequence joins TRBV19 and TRBJ1-5, with D possibly matching TRBD1 (5 bases). The CDR3 is made up of 13 amino acids. Germline lookup yields CDR1 LNHDA and CDR2 SQIVND (reference sequence). Trimming removed 3 bases at V and 4 bases at J, with 7 bases between. In DNA, the CDR3 is TGTGCCAGTAGTATGACAGAAAATCAGCCCCAGCATTTT. Its translation: CASSMTENQPQHF.

The chain uses TRBV29-1 and TRBJ2-3; 8 bases align to TRBD1. Germline CDR1 reads SQVTM; CDR2 reads ANQGSEA. With V trimmed by 6 bases and J by 0 bases, 2 bases remained unmatched. CDR3 length equals 13 residues. This CDR3 is CSVRQGSTDTQYF. The CDR3, as DNA: TGCAGCGTAAGACAGGGGAGCACAGATACGCAGTATTTT.

V and J are TRBV6-1 and TRBJ1-5; 8 bases line up with TRBD1. Trimming removed 0 bases from V and 1 base from J; junction bases left unmatched: 8. This CDR3 is built from 18 residues. Germline V gene lookup returns CDR1 MNHNS and CDR2 SASEGT. The CDR3: CASSEAGQGWGSNQPQHF. CDR3 sequence (DNA): TGTGCCAGCAGTGAAGCTGGACAGGGATGGGGGAGCAATCAGCCCCAGCATTTT.

The chain links TRBV12-3 or TRBV12-4 to TRBJ1-2; D not certain. Trimming removed 4 bases at V and 3 bases at J, with 9 bases between. The CDR3 loop spans 13 amino acids. CDR3 sequence reads: CASSWSSDYGYTF. Written as DNA, the CDR3 is TGTGCCAGCAGTTGGAGCAGCGACTATGGCTACACCTTC.

The V call is TRBV15, the J call TRBJ2-3; D may match TRBD1 or TRBD2 (5 bases each). Germline CDR1 is LNHNV and CDR2 is YYDKDF (reference sequence). CDR3 size: 15 residues. Deletions cut 5 bases from V and 1 base from J, with 13 bases between. The CDR3 sequence: CATSADPGRTDTQYF. The CDR3 DNA reads TGTGCCACCAGCGCAGACCCGGGGCGCACAGATACGCAGTATTTT. The full variable domain, rest sourced from reference TRBV15 and TRBJ2-3, is DAMVIQNPRYQVTQFGKPVTLSCSQTLNHNVMYWYQQKSSQAPKLLFHYYDKDFNNEADTPDNFQSRRPNTSFCFLDIRSPGLGDTAMYLCATSADPGRTDTQYFGPGTRLTVL.

This clone was seen only once. The genes are TRBV4-3 and TRBJ1-4; tentatively, D is TRBD1 (5 bases). CDR1 and CDR2 (germline): LGHNA, YSLEER. Trimming removed 4 bases from V and 11 bases from J, with 17 bases in between. The CDR3 has 14 residues. The CDR3 DNA is TGCGCCAGCAGCCCAGGACTGGGGGGGAGGAAACTGTTTTTT. Its protein is CASSPGLGGRKLFF.

This clone was picked up one time. The J gene is TRBJ2-3, the V gene TRBV30; TRBD1 aligns across 8 bases. Germline CDR1 and CDR2: GTSNPN and SVGIG (reference sequence). V gave up 3 bases and J gave up 4 bases; unmatched junction bases: 9. This CDR3 is 15 amino acids long. The CDR3 nucleotides are TGTGCCTGGAGAAAATCAGGGGGCTTGGCAGATACGCAGTATTTT. Protein product: CAWRKSGGLADTQYF.

The rearrangement joins TRBV4-3 to TRBJ1-4, with a weak D call TRBD1 (5 bases). The CDR3 loop spans 15 amino acids. Germline CDR1 reads LGHNA; CDR2 reads YSLEER. Trimming removed 2 bases at V and 7 bases at J, with 14 bases between. CDR3 loop: CASSQHPGLGEKLFF. CDR3 nucleotide sequence: TGCGCCAGCAGCCAACACCCAGGGTTAGGTGAAAAACTGTTTTTT.

With respect to this clone: This sample includes further DNA sequences coding for the same CDR3. V is TRBV7-9 and J is TRBJ2-1; a possible D gene is TRBD2 (5 bases). This CDR3 spans 13 amino acids. Germline V gene data show CDR1 as SEHNR and CDR2 as FQNEAQ (reference sequence). V was clipped by 1 base and J by 10 bases, with 11 bases between them. CDR3: CASSLGGSGEQFF. In DNA, the CDR3 is TGTGCCAGCAGCTTAGGAGGGTCCGGGGAGCAGTTCTTC.

The chain is built from TRBV9 and TRBJ2-5; 9 bases align to TRBD2. The CDR3 loop spans 15 amino acids. Germline CDR1 reads SGDLS; CDR2 reads YYNGEE. The V segment lost 0 bases and the J segment 4 bases; nucleotides outside the gene matches: 4. The CDR3 reads CASSVDSGGGETQYF. DNA for the CDR3: TGTGCCAGCAGCGTAGATAGCGGGGGAGGAGAGACCCAGTACTTC.

CDR3 residues: CASSLEGGRGSPLHF. Written as DNA, the CDR3 is TGTGCCAGCAGCTTAGAGGGAGGGCGAGGTTCACCCCTCCACTTT. This chain joins TRBV7-9 and TRBJ1-6; D ambiguous. CDR3 length: 15 amino acids. V lost 1 base, J lost 9 bases, and 13 bases lay in between. The germline CDR1 and CDR2 sequences are SEHNR and FQNEAQ (reference sequence).

The rearrangement links TRBV4-1 to TRBJ1-2; 7 bases fit TRBD1. Germline V gives CDR1 MGHRA, CDR2 YSYEKL. This CDR3 region has 15 residues. V was pared by 4 bases and J by 7 bases, with 12 bases of the junction left unmatched. CDR3 sequence (DNA): TGCGCCAGCAGCCTTTCTACAGGGGTTGGTTCTGGCTACACCTTC. It encodes CASSLSTGVGSGYTF.